This T cell receptor (beta chain) was found in a study of blood T cells in healthy people across ages (dated by TCRdb to between 2015 and 2016). About the full investigation: Template switching captured roughly one uniquely barcoded TCR beta cDNA molecule per two T cells in model experiments. To track age-related changes in TCR beta repertoire diversity, the study relied on deep sequencing normalized with unique cDNA molecular identifiers. Four age groups were formed from the donors: young (average around 15 years), middle-aged (around 39), aged (over 55) and long-lived (about 80). To avoid experimental bias, donors of different ages were spread randomly across the sequencing lanes. Using the same blood draw, the study looked at two additional independent replicas of 1 million unique cDNA reads for two donors, one aged 18 to 29 and the other aged 80 or older. Study-wide findings and limitations: Observed TCR beta diversity correlated strongly with the percentage of naive T cells measured by flow cytometry. Total diversity estimates from one million sequenced T cells were considered lower bounds and underestimates. The CMV infection status of donors was not known, potentially confounding age-related changes in expanded clonotypes. Observed TCR beta diversity per million T cells fell roughly linearly with age, and a significant reduction was already apparent by age roughly 40. Compared with the aged group, the long-lived group had more naive CD4+ T cells, fewer expanded clones and increased TCR diversity, a pattern suggesting age selection. Conclusive comparison of naive and antigen-experienced compartments was prevented by the profiling of bulk unsorted PBMCs.

Libraries were built with 5' RACE. A second PCR of about 7 to 12 cycles was run with a J-beta primer mix and a sample-barcoded 5' primer. A unique molecular identifier was introduced onto each TCR beta cDNA molecule by a template-switch 5' adaptor carrying 12 random nucleotides. At least 3 million CDR3-containing paired-end reads were obtained from each sample. First-strand cDNA was synthesized from all RNA with the Mint cDNA synthesis kit, primed by a TRBC-specific oligonucleotide. Following uracil-DNA glycosylase treatment, a first 18-cycle PCR with universal primers M1SS and BC2_uni_R was performed on all cDNA. The study's own analysis went as follows. Normalization of each sample was performed by random selection of 1 million high-quality reads, each carrying a distinct molecular identifier. Reads with shared molecular identifiers were discarded instead of being binned into consensus sequences. CDR3 identification, clonotype clustering and error correction used MiTCR with a Q25 quality threshold and the strictest error-elimination algorithm. Lower-bound total TCR beta diversity was estimated with a nonparametric unseen species model using Euler transformation. TCRdb handled the public reads itself, with Q25 trimming in fastp and clone calling in MiXCR, and kept productive beta chains. Rows with a matching CDR3 protein are joined into one entry that keeps the most common DNA and genes. The V and J calls follow TCRdb's processing rather than the paper's. This sample comprises approximately 1,700,000 distinct CDR3 sequences, roughly two fifths of them detected only once. The ten largest clones add up to about 23% of the sample.

Concerning this clonotype itself: Its antigen is unknown. Base quality data are lacking; no much larger clone is found one base away.

Systemically healthy Caucasian individuals from Russia, 39 in total and aged roughly 6 to 100 years, were included as donors. Approximately 11 milliliters of peripheral blood were drawn from each donor into EDTA-treated Vacutainer tubes. Ficoll-Paque density-gradient centrifugation was used to isolate PBMCs, with at least 7 million per sample. Trizol reagent was used to extract total RNA from PBMCs, with at least 6 micrograms per sample. Naive CD45RAhigh/CD27high T cell percentages were measured by flow cytometry on a PBMC aliquot from every donor. At the junction V is shortened by 0 bases and J by 8 bases, with 13 bases in between. The germline V gene gives CDR1 as ENHRY and CDR2 as SYGVKD. From its cysteine to its phenylalanine, the CDR3 spans 15 amino acids. The DNA shown is the 45-base CDR3, in frame from base 1.

The TCR originated in a human donor in good health. The chain links TRBV10-3 with TRBJ1-4; TRBD1 is a possible D gene, resting on 5 matching bases. The sample taken for sequencing was blood. The DNA sequence is TGTGCCATCAGTGAGTCGGACACATTCAACGAAAAACTGTTTTTT. This is translated as CAISESDTFNEKLFF.